These T cell receptor beta chains were read from a single sample in a study of CD8+ T cells in alopecia areata. Measured with immunoSEQ multiplex PCR; TCRdb has only the in-frame clones, and not every one. This table holds about 150,000 clones, approximately 45% found once. The sample was CD4+ T cells sorted from blood. These receptors were obtained from a human donor with alopecia areata. Both conserved end residues are part of each CDR3. The D gene is left open where the match is weak. Size is stated for part of the rows, as once, few or many counts, or as a class when the clone is expanded.

TRBV9	TRBJ2-5	TRBD2	-	TGTGCCAGCAGCGCCGGGACTAGCGGGAGCTCGGGGGGAGAGACCCAGTACTTC	CASSAGTSGSSGGETQYF
TRBV15	TRBJ2-5	-	-	TGTGCCACCAGCAGAGAATTTAAAGAGACCCAGTACTTC	CATSREFKETQYF
TRBV25-1	TRBJ2-7	TRBD1	-	TGTGCCAGCAGTGACCCCCGGACAGGGGGGGACGAGCAGTACTTC	CASSDPRTGGDEQYF
TRBV2	TRBJ1-2	TRBD1	once	TGTGCCAGCAGAGACAGGGGTAGTGTTGGCTACACCTTC	CASRDRGSVGYTF
TRBV2	TRBJ1-1	-	once	TGTGCCAGCAGTGAACAAGGGGCTGGAACTGAAGCTTTCTTT	CASSEQGAGTEAFF
TRBV9	TRBJ1-2	-	few	TGTGCCAGCAGCGTAGAGGGAATCGGGACAAATGGCTACACCTTC	CASSVEGIGTNGYTF
TRBV5-1	TRBJ2-7	TRBD2	-	TGCGCCAGCAGCCCGATCGGGGACTACCACGGCGAGCAGTACTTC	CASSPIGDYHGEQYF
TRBV2	TRBJ2-7	-	-	TGTGCCAGCAGTGCGTACGAGCAGTACTTC	CASSAYEQYF
TRBV6-1	TRBJ2-1	-	few	TGTGCCAGCAGTGAGGCGGAGGCGTTGGGGCAGTTCTTC	CASSEAEALGQFF
TRBV29-1	TRBJ2-3	TRBD2	few	TGCACCGTAGCGGGTAGATTATCAGATACGCAGTATTTT	CTVAGRLSDTQYF
TRBV30	TRBJ1-2	-	-	TGTGCCTGGGAGGGGGGTCCTAACTATGGCTACACCTTC	CAWEGGPNYGYTF
TRBV6-5	TRBJ2-3	TRBD2	few	TGTGCCAGCTTGGAGAGGGCGGGAGTTTCAGATACGCAGTATTTT	CASLERAGVSDTQYF
TRBV6-4	TRBJ2-3	TRBD2	-	TGTGCCAGCAGCCGGACTAGCGGGAGTTTGATTTCGAAGACAGATACGCAGTATTTT	CASSRTSGSLISKTDTQYF
TRBV29-1	TRBJ1-2	-	-	TGCAGCGTTGTTTGGGACTCGTATGGCTACACCTTC	CSVVWDSYGYTF
TRBV7-2	TRBJ1-2	TRBD1	-	TGTGCCAGCAGCCCCGACAGGGATCGGGGCTACACCTTC	CASSPDRDRGYTF
TRBV6-6	TRBJ1-5	TRBD1	few	TGTGCCAGCACCCAAGACAGGGGACCTGGCAATCAGCCCCAGCATTTT	CASTQDRGPGNQPQHF
TRBV2	TRBJ2-1	-	-	TGTGCCAGCAGTCTAGGCGGGCTGTCCTACAATGAGCAGTTCTTC	CASSLGGLSYNEQFF
TRBV29-1	TRBJ2-7	-	few	TGCAGCGTTGACGCCTGGGGGCAGGCTCCTTCCGAGCAGTACTTC	CSVDAWGQAPSEQYF
TRBV10-3	TRBJ2-3	TRBD1	few	TGTGCCATCGGTGGAGACAGGGTGTTCACAGATACGCAGTATTTT	CAIGGDRVFTDTQYF
TRBV12-5	TRBJ1-1	-	-	TGTGCTAGTGGTTCAGCGACAAGAGAAGCTTTCTTT	CASGSATREAFF
TRBV6-5	TRBJ1-2	-	-	TGTGCCAGCAGCTACTCCCAGGGGACCTATGGCTACACCTTC	CASSYSQGTYGYTF
TRBV7-9	TRBJ2-1	TRBD2	-	TGTGCCAGCAGAGCTAAACGGACTAGCGGCTCCTACAATGAGCAGTTCTTC	CASRAKRTSGSYNEQFF
TRBV5-1	TRBJ1-2	-	-	TGCGCCAGCAGCTTGAGGTCCGGGGATGGCTACACCTTC	CASSLRSGDGYTF
TRBV7-3	TRBJ2-6	-	-	TGTGCCAGCGGCGACAGCCCTTCCTCTGGGGCCAACGTCCTGACTTTC	CASGDSPSSGANVLTF
TRBV2	TRBJ2-4	TRBD2	-	TGTGCCAGCAGTCCCACTAGCGGCTCAGCCAAAAACATTCAGTACTTC	CASSPTSGSAKNIQYF
TRBV4-2	TRBJ2-7	-	few	TGTGCCAGCAGCCAAGAGGATAGCGGTGCACCCTACGAGCAGTACTTC	CASSQEDSGAPYEQYF
TRBV29-1	TRBJ2-7	-	few	TGCAGCGTCTTCTCCGGCGGGTACGAGCAGTACTTC	CSVFSGGYEQYF
TRBV29-1	TRBJ2-1	TRBD1	-	TGCAGCGTTGTGCTCAGGGGGCGGAATGAGCAGTTCTTC	CSVVLRGRNEQFF